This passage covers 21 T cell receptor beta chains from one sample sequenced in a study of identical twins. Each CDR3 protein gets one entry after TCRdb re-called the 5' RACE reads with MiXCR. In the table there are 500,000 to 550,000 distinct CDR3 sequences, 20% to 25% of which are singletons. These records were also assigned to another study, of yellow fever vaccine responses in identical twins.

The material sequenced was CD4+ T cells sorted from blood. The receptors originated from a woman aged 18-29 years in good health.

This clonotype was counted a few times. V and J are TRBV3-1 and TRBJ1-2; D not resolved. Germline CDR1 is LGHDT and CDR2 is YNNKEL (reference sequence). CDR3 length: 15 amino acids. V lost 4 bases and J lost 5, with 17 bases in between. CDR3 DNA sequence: TGTGCCAGCAGCCCTGGGGTAGAACGGCAATATGGCTACACCTTC. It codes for CASSPGVERQYGYTF.

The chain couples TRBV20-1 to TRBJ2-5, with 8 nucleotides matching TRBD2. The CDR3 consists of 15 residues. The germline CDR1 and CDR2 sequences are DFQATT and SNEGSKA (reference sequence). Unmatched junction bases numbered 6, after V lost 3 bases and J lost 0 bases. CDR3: CSASSGIAYQETQYF. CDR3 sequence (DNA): TGCAGTGCTAGTAGCGGGATCGCGTACCAAGAGACCCAGTACTTC.

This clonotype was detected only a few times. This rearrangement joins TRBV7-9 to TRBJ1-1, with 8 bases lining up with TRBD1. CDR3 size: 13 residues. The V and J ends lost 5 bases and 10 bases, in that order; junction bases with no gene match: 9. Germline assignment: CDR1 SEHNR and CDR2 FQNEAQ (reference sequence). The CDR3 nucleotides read TGTGCCAGCAGCCTACAGGGGGAAATGAGAGCTTTCTTT. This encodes CASSLQGEMRAFF.

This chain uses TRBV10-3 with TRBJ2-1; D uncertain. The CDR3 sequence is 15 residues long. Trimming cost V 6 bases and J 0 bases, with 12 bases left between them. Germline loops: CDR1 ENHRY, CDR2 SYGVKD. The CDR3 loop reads CAISLLESSYNEQFF. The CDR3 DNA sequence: TGTGCCATCAGCTTACTGGAGAGCTCCTACAATGAGCAGTTCTTC.

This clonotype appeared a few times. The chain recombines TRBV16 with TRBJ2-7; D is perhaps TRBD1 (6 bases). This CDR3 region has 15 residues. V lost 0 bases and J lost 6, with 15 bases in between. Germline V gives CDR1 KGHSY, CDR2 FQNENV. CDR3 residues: CASSQSFQQGFEQYV. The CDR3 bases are TGTGCCAGCAGCCAATCTTTCCAACAGGGCTTCGAGCAGTACGTC.

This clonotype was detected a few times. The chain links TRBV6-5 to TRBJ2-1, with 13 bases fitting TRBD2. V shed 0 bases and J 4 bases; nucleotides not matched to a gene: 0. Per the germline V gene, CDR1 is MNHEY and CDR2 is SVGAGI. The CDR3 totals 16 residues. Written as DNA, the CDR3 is TGTGCCAGCAGTTACTCACTAGCGGGAGGGTACAATGAGCAGTTCTTC. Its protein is CASSYSLAGGYNEQFF.

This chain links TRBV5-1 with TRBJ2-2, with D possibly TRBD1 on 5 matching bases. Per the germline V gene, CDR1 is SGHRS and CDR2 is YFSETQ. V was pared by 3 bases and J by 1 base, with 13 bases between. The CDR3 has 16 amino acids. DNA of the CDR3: TGCGCCAGCAGCTCCCGAGTTACAGGGAACACCGGGGAGCTGTTTTTT. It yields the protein CASSSRVTGNTGELFF.

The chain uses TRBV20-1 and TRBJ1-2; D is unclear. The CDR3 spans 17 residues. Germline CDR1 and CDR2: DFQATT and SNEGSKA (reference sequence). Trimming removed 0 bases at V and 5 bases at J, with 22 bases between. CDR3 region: CSAREVEAANKGYGYTF. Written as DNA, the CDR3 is TGCAGTGCTAGAGAGGTGGAGGCAGCCAATAAAGGGTATGGCTACACCTTC.

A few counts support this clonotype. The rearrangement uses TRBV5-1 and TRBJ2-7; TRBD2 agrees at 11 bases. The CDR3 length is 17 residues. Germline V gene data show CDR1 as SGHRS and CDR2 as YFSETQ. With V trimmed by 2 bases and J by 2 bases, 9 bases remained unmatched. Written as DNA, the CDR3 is TGCGCCAGCAGCTTCGGGCCCGGACTAGCGGGCACCTACGAGCAGTACTTC. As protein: CASSFGPGLAGTYEQYF.

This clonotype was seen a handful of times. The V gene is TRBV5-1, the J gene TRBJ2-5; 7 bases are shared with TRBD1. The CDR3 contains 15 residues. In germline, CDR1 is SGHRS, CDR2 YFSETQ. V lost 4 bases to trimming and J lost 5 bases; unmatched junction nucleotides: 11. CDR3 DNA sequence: TGCGCCAGCAGCAAGTACAGGGGTGGGGAGGAGACCCAGTACTTC. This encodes CASSKYRGGEETQYF.

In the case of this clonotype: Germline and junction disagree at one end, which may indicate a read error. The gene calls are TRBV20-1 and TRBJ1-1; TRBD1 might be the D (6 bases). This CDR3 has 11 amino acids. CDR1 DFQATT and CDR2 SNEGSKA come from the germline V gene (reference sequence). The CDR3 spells CSARDRRGAIF. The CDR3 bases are TGCAGTGCCCGAGACAGGCGGGGGGCTATCTTT.

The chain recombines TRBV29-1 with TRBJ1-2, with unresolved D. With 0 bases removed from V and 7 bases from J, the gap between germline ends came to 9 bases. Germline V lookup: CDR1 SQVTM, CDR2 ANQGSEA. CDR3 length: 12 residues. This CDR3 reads CSVEDIEGGYTF. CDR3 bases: TGCAGCGTTGAAGATATCGAGGGTGGCTACACCTTC.

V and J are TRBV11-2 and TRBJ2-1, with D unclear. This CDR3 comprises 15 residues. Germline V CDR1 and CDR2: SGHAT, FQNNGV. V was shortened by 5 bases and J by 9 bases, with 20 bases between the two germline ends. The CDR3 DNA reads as TGTGCCAGCAGCCTCTATCGACCCCCCCTAGGTGAGCAGTTCTTC. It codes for CASSLYRPPLGEQFF. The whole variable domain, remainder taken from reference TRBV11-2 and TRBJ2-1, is EAGVAQSPRYKIIEKRQSVAFWCNPISGHATLYWYQQILGQGPKLLIQFQNNGVVDDSQLPKDRFSAERLKGVDSTLKIQPAKLEDSAVYLCASSLYRPPLGEQFFGPGTRLTVL.

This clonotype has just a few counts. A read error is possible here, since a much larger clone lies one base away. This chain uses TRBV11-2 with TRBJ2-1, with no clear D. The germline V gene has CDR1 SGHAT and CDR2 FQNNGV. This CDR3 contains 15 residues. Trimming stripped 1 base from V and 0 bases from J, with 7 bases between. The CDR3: CASSLVVSSYNEQFF. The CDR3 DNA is TGTGCCAGCAGCTTAGTCGTGAGCTCCTACAATGAGCAGTTCTTC.

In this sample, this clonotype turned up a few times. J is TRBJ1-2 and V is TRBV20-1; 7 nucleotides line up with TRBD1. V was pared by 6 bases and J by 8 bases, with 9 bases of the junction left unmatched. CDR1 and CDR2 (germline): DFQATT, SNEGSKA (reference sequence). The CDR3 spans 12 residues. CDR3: CSAPDRAGGYTF. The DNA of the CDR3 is TGCAGTGCACCTGACAGGGCTGGGGGCTACACCTTC.

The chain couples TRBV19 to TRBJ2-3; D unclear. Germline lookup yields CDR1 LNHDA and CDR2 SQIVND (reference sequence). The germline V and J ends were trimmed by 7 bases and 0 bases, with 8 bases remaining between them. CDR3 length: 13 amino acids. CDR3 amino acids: CASKTESTDTQYF. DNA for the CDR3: TGTGCCAGTAAAACCGAGAGCACAGATACGCAGTATTTT.

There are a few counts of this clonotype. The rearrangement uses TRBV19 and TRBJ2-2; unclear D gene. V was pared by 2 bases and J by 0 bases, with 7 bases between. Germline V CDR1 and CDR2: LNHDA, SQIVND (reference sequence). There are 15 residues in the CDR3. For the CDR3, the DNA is TGTGCCAGTAGTATACACAGTCCGAACACCGGGGAGCTGTTTTTT. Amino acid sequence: CASSIHSPNTGELFF.

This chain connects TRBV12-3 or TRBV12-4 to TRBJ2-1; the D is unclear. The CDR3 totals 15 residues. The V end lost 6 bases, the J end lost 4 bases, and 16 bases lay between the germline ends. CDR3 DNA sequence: TGTGCCAGCAGCCTTCACCTTGCAGGATACAATGAGCAGTTCTTC. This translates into CASSLHLAGYNEQFF.

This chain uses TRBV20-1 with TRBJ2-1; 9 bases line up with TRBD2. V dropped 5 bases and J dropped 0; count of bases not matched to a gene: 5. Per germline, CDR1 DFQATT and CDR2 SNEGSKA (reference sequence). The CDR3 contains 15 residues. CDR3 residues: CSALTSGSSYNEQFF. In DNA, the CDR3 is TGCAGTGCTTTGACTAGCGGCAGCTCCTACAATGAGCAGTTCTTC.

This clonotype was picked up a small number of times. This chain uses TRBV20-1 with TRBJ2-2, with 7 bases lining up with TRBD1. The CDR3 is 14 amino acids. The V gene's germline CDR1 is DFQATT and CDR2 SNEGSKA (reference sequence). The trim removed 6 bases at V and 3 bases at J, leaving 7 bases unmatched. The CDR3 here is CSAHQTGYTGELFF. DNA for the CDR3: TGCAGTGCCCACCAGACAGGGTACACCGGGGAGCTGTTTTTT.

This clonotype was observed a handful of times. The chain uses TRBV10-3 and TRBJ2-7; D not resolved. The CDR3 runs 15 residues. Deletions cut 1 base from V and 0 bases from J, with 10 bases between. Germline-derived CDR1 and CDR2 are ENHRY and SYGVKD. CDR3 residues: CAISEFSSSSYEQYF. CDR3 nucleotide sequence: TGTGCCATCAGTGAGTTCAGTTCAAGCTCCTACGAGCAGTACTTC.